The next 21 T cell receptor beta chains were all read from a single sample in a study of cytomegalovirus exposure and HLA in healthy donors. The study ran its PCR with 60 Vbeta and 13 Jbeta primers. Profiling relied on immunoSEQ multiplex PCR, and the TCRdb table lists in-frame clones only, not all of them. The sample holds about 100,000 clones, roughly three quarters seen once. The sample comprised PBMCs. Receptors originate from a woman aged 35 to 49 in good health and CMV-seronegative.

The genes are TRBV5-1 and TRBJ2-5; a weak D match, TRBD1 (6 bases). This CDR3 region has 13 residues. Trimming took 7 bases from V and 2 from J, leaving 12 bases between them. Germline V lookup: CDR1 SGHRS, CDR2 YFSETQ. The CDR3 reads CASSRTAQETQYF. DNA of the CDR3: TGCGCCAGCTCAAGGACAGCACAAGAGACCCAGTACTTC. Variable domain in full (rest from reference TRBV5-1 and TRBJ2-5): KAGVTQTPRYLIKTRGQQVTLSCSPISGHRSVSWYQQTPGQGLQFLFEYFSETQRNKGNFPGRFSGRQFSNSRSEMNVSTLELGDSALYLCASSRTAQETQYFGPGTRLLVL.

The chain links TRBV7-2 to TRBJ1-5, with no clear D. This CDR3 comprises 16 residues. Trimming pared 5 bases from V and 0 bases from J, leaving 14 bases between. Germline CDR1 is SGHTA and CDR2 is FQGNSA. The CDR3 DNA sequence: TGTGCCAGCAGCCCAAGAGGGATGCTTAGCAATCAGCCCCAGCATTTT. Translated: CASSPRGMLSNQPQHF.

The chain couples TRBV5-1 to TRBJ2-7; 7 bases are a match to TRBD1. Germline-derived CDR1 and CDR2 are SGHRS and YFSETQ. The J segment lost 5 bases and the V segment lost 0 bases, leaving 11 bases of the junction unmatched. The CDR3 covers 16 residues. CDR3 sequence reads: CASSLAAGGDVDEQYF. The CDR3 nucleotides read TGCGCCAGCAGCTTGGCGGCAGGGGGAGATGTCGACGAGCAGTACTTC.

This clone was counted between two and nine times. Other DNA sequences of this sample code for an identical CDR3. This sequence joins TRBV7-2 and TRBJ2-7; perhaps TRBD2 as D (6 bases). The CDR3 totals 14 residues. The ends were cut back, 3 bases at V and 2 bases at J, with 11 bases in the middle. Germline lookup yields CDR1 SGHTA and CDR2 FQGNSA. This CDR3 reads CASSFPGGTYEQYF. In DNA, the CDR3 is TGTGCCAGCAGCTTTCCCGGGGGAACCTACGAGCAGTACTTC. The variable domain in full, completed from reference TRBV7-2 and TRBJ2-7, reads GAGVSQSPSNKVTEKGKDVELRCDPISGHTALYWYRQSLGQGLEFLIYFQGNSAPDKSGLPSDRFSAERTGGSVSTLTIQRTQQEDSAVYLCASSFPGGTYEQYFGPGTRLTVT.

This clone was detected ten times or more. The same CDR3 arises from other DNA sequences in this sample as well. The chain carries TRBV7-2 and TRBJ1-6, with TRBD1 matching over 7 bases. Losses at the gene ends were 5 bases for V and 5 bases for J; bases not matched to a gene: 6. The CDR3 length is 15 residues. In germline, CDR1 is SGHTA, CDR2 FQGNSA. CDR3 protein: CASSPRDRDNSPLHF. CDR3 in DNA: TGTGCCAGCAGCCCTCGGGACAGAGATAATTCACCCCTCCACTTT.

The sample holds one count of this clone. The chain carries TRBV6-1 and TRBJ1-2; D remains ambiguous. CDR3 size: 16 residues. The germline V and J ends were trimmed by 2 bases and 5 bases, with 18 bases remaining between them. Germline V gene lookup returns CDR1 MNHNS and CDR2 SASEGT. CDR3 DNA: TGTGCCAGCAGTGAATCGCGGGGTGGTGTATGGTATGGCTACACCTTC. Translation: CASSESRGGVWYGYTF.

The chain has TRBV4-1 and TRBJ1-4; D remains ambiguous. V lost 1 base and J 8 bases, leaving 5 bases between the germline ends. The germline gives CDR1 MGHRA, CDR2 YSYEKL. The CDR3 consists of 12 residues. The CDR3 sequence: CASSQVLEKLFF. The CDR3 bases are TGCGCCAGCAGCCAAGTATTGGAAAAACTGTTTTTT.

The chain uses TRBV19 and TRBJ2-4, with no clear D. Per the germline V gene, CDR1 is LNHDA and CDR2 is SQIVND (reference sequence). The germline V and J ends were trimmed by 5 bases and 5 bases, with 10 bases remaining between them. This CDR3 has 13 residues. The CDR3 reads CASSGPFQNIQYF. Written as DNA, the CDR3 is TGTGCCAGTAGTGGCCCATTCCAAAACATTCAGTACTTC.

The rearrangement links TRBV29-1 to TRBJ1-5; tentatively, D is TRBD1 (6 bases). V was clipped by 4 bases and J by 4 bases, with 11 bases between them. The CDR3 extends over 13 amino acids. CDR1 and CDR2 (germline): SQVTM, ANQGSEA. Here the CDR3 reads CSVAGQLNQPQHF. The CDR3, as DNA: TGCAGCGTTGCCGGACAGTTAAATCAGCCCCAGCATTTT.

V usage is TRBV2 and J usage is TRBJ1-5; TRBD1 agrees at 8 bases. The CDR3 consists of 15 residues. V lost 4 bases, J lost 1 base, and 3 bases stayed unmatched. Germline CDR1 SNHLY, CDR2 FYNNEI. The CDR3, as DNA: TGTGCCAGCAGTGGGGGGGACAGGAGCAATCAGCCCCAGCATTTT. Protein: CASSGGDRSNQPQHF.

V usage is TRBV9 and J usage is TRBJ2-3, with D possibly being TRBD2 (5 bases). The length of the CDR3 is 15 residues. The V end was cut by 0 bases, the J end by 6 bases, with 14 bases between. Germline CDR1 SGDLS, CDR2 YYNGEE. The CDR3, as DNA: TGTGCCAGCAGCGTAGAAGCGGAACTCGGGGATACGCAGTATTTT. This encodes CASSVEAELGDTQYF.

The rearrangement links TRBV7-9 to TRBJ2-5; 8 bases match TRBD2. With 4 bases clipped from V and 1 base from J, the junction kept 5 bases outside the gene matches. The germline gives CDR1 SEHNR, CDR2 FQNEAQ (reference sequence). The CDR3 sequence is 15 residues long. The CDR3 sequence is CASSSGGGLQETQYF. CDR3 sequence (DNA): TGTGCCAGCAGCTCGGGGGGGGGACTCCAAGAGACCCAGTACTTC.

Comment on this clone: Other DNA sequences in the sample encode the same CDR3. V usage is TRBV7-2 and J usage is TRBJ1-3, with 8 bases that match TRBD1. The V segment lost 1 base and the J segment 1 base; nucleotides outside the gene matches: 0. The V gene's germline CDR1 is SGHTA and CDR2 FQGNSA. This CDR3 is built from 15 residues. CDR3 residues: CASSLDRGSGNTIYF. The CDR3 DNA reads TGTGCCAGCAGCTTAGACAGGGGGTCTGGAAACACCATATATTTT.

The chain recombines TRBV13 with TRBJ1-1, with no clear D. Trimming removed 4 bases from V and 3 bases from J, with 15 bases in between. The CDR3 consists of 15 residues. Germline loops: CDR1 PRHDT, CDR2 FYEKMQ (reference sequence). CDR3 in amino acids: CASSSLEGLDTEAFF. The CDR3 bases are TGTGCCAGCAGCTCCCTGGAGGGCTTGGACACTGAAGCTTTCTTT. The whole variable domain, filled in from reference TRBV13 and TRBJ1-1, reads AAGVIQSPRHLIKEKRETATLKCYPIPRHDTVYWYQQGPGQDPQFLISFYEKMQSDKGSIPDRFSAQQFSDYHSELNMSSLELGDSALYFCASSSLEGLDTEAFFGQGTRLTVV.

This chain uses TRBV19 with TRBJ1-1; D is possibly TRBD1 (5 bases). CDR1 is LNHDA, CDR2 SQIVND, per germline (reference sequence). Trimming shortened V by 7 bases and J by 1 base, and 13 bases separated the two germline ends. The CDR3 is 14 amino acids. This chain's CDR3 is CASNNDRKNTEAFF. Written as DNA, the CDR3 is TGTGCCAGTAACAACGACAGAAAGAACACTGAAGCTTTCTTT. Full variable domain (missing parts from reference TRBV19 and TRBJ1-1): DGGITQSPKYLFRKEGQNVTLSCEQNLNHDAMYWYRQDPGQGLRLIYYSQIVNDFQKGDIAEGYSVSREKKESFPLTVTSAQKNPTAFYLCASNNDRKNTEAFFGQGTRLTVV.

In its sample, this clone was seen once. The genes are TRBV13 and TRBJ2-5; 7 nucleotides agree with TRBD1. Germline V lookup: CDR1 PRHDT, CDR2 FYEKMQ (reference sequence). Unmatched junction bases numbered 4, after V lost 4 bases and J lost 2 bases. The CDR3 loop spans 14 amino acids. The CDR3: CASSSRQGQETQYF. The DNA of the CDR3 is TGTGCCAGCAGCTCCCGACAGGGACAAGAGACCCAGTACTTC.

The genes are TRBV19 and TRBJ2-6, with D possibly matching TRBD1 (6 bases). The germline V gene has CDR1 LNHDA and CDR2 SQIVND (reference sequence). Trimming cost V 7 bases and J 0 bases, with 13 bases left between them. CDR3 length: 16 amino acids. The CDR3: CASTVTGISGANVLTF. DNA for the CDR3: TGTGCCAGTACCGTAACAGGGATCTCTGGGGCCAACGTCCTGACTTTC.

The rearrangement links TRBV5-5 to TRBJ1-1; D perhaps matches TRBD1 (6 bases). Trimming removed 3 bases from V and 4 bases from J, with 16 bases in between. The CDR3 runs to 15 residues. Germline-derived CDR1 and CDR2 are SGHKS and YYEKEE (reference sequence). CDR3 protein: CASSWNSGVSTEAFF. CDR3 DNA sequence: TGTGCCAGCAGCTGGAACTCAGGGGTGAGCACTGAAGCTTTCTTT.

The rearrangement links TRBV2 to TRBJ2-3; 12 bases map to TRBD2. The CDR3 has 15 amino acids. The germline gives CDR1 SNHLY, CDR2 FYNNEI. V was pared by 6 bases and J by 5 bases, with 6 bases of the junction left unmatched. CDR3 sequence (DNA): TGTGCCAGCAGGGAACTAGCGGGGGGTGAAGATACGCAGTATTTT. It encodes CASRELAGGEDTQYF.

This clone came up a few times. V gene TRBV30 combines with J gene TRBJ2-5; D gene ambiguous. Germline values: CDR1 GTSNPN, CDR2 SVGIG (reference sequence). Trimming took off 0 bases at V and 4 bases at J, with 12 bases between the two ends. The CDR3 covers 14 residues. The CDR3 region is CAWSVGATGETQYF. Written as DNA, the CDR3 is TGTGCCTGGAGTGTAGGAGCTACGGGAGAGACCCAGTACTTC.

This chain joins TRBV19 and TRBJ1-5; 7 bases are shared with TRBD1. CDR3 size: 16 residues. V gave up 5 bases and J gave up 4 bases; unmatched junction bases: 11. In germline, CDR1 is LNHDA, CDR2 SQIVND (reference sequence). CDR3 amino acids: CASSFNLGTENQPQHF. The CDR3 DNA follows: TGTGCCAGTAGTTTCAATCTGGGGACAGAAAATCAGCCCCAGCATTTT.